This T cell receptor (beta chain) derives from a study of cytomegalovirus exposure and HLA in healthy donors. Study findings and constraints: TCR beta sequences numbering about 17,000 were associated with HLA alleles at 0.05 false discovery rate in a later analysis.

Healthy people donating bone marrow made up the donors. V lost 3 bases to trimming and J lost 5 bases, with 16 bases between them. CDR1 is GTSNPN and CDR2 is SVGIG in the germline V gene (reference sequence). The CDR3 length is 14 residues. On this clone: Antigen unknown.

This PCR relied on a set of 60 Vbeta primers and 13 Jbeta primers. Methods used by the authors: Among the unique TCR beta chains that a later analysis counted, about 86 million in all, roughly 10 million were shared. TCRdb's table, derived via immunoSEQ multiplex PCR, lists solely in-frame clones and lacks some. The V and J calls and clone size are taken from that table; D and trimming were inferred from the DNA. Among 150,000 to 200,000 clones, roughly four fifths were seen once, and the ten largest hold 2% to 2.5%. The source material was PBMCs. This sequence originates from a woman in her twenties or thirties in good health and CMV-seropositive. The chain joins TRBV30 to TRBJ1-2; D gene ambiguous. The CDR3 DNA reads TGTGCCTGGAGCTGGGAGGGATCGAGGTATGGCTACACCTTC. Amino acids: CAWSWEGSRYGYTF.